A selection of T cell receptor beta chains follows, all from one sample in a study of T-cell memory formation after mild COVID-19. Each CDR3 protein is one row after TCRdb ran MiXCR on the 5' RACE reads. Of about 39,000 distinct CDR3 sequences listed, less than 8% are singletons. Sequences were obtained from PBMCs or a T cell subset sorted from them (not recorded which). Receptors were obtained from an adult who had mild COVID-19 (a few samples of this study predate the infection). Cell type and time point are not known. Each CDR3 is given with its conserved first and last residue. The D gene is left open where the match is weak. Size values are once, few and many counts, or a class for expanded clones, and some rows have none.

>16|TRBD2|TRBJ2-2|NA|TRBV5-1
CASSPGLAGGPGELFF
TGCGCCAGCAGCCCAGGACTAGCGGGGGGCCCCGGGGAGCTGTTTTTT
>14|TRBD1|TRBJ2-4|few|TRBV18
CASSPGGVKNIQYF
TGTGCCAGCTCTCCAGGGGGCGTCAAAAACATTCAGTACTTC
>13|NA|TRBJ2-7|many|TRBV12-3/TRBV12-4
CASSRPGSYEQYF
TGTGCCAGCAGTCGCCCAGGGTCCTACGAGCAGTACTTC
>13|NA|TRBJ1-1|NA|TRBV7-2
CASSSVSGLEAFF
TGTGCCAGCAGCTCTGTGTCGGGTCTAGAAGCTTTCTTT
>15|NA|TRBJ2-1|few|TRBV25-1
CASKRGRGNYNEQFF
TGTGCCAGCAAGAGGGGCAGGGGCAATTACAATGAGCAGTTCTTC
>16|TRBD2|TRBJ2-3|medium-sized|TRBV29-1
CSVAEGTSGSTDTQYF
TGCAGCGTGGCCGAGGGGACTAGCGGTTCCACAGATACGCAGTATTTT
>13|NA|TRBJ1-1|NA|TRBV18
CASSPPSNTEAFF
TGTGCCAGCTCACCACCTTCCAACACTGAAGCTTTCTTT
>12|NA|TRBJ2-1|many|TRBV18
CASSQTNNEQFF
TGTGCCAGCTCACAGACTAACAATGAGCAGTTCTTC
>14|TRBD1|TRBJ2-7|few|TRBV2
CASTVDRGFSEQYF
TGTGCCAGCACCGTCGACAGGGGGTTTTCCGAGCAGTACTTC
>12|NA|TRBJ2-5|few|TRBV30
CACLPAQETQYF
TGTGCCTGCCTACCCGCACAAGAGACCCAGTACTTC
>16|TRBD1|TRBJ2-7|NA|TRBV4-2
CASSPLFTGGTYEQYF
TGTGCCAGCAGCCCCTTATTTACAGGGGGAACCTACGAGCAGTACTTC
>15|TRBD2|TRBJ2-5|many|TRBV9
CASSVLGGSLETQYF
TGTGCCAGCAGCGTATTGGGGGGGAGCTTGGAGACCCAGTACTTC
>17|NA|TRBJ2-7|many|TRBV6-2/TRBV6-3
CASYRGLSGRPPYEQYF
TGTGCCAGCTACAGGGGGCTTAGCGGGAGACCCCCCTACGAGCAGTACTTC
>14|NA|TRBJ2-2|many|TRBV5-1
CASSPRVDTGELFF
TGCGCCAGCAGCCCGAGGGTGGACACCGGGGAGCTGTTTTTT
>11|NA|TRBJ2-7|many|TRBV12-3/TRBV12-4
CASSTSYEQYF
TGTGCCAGCAGTACGAGTTACGAGCAGTACTTC
>16|NA|TRBJ1-2|many|TRBV5-1
CASSSSFGPDNYGYTF
TGCGCCAGCAGCTCCTCATTCGGACCCGATAACTATGGCTACACCTTC
>15|TRBD2|TRBJ2-2|few|TRBV5-4
CASSLGGGDTGELFF
TGTGCCAGCAGCTTGGGCGGGGGTGACACCGGGGAGCTGTTTTTT
>13|NA|TRBJ2-3|medium-sized|TRBV5-1
CASSLFGADTQYF
TGCGCCAGCAGCTTGTTCGGTGCAGATACGCAGTATTTT
>12|TRBD1|TRBJ1-1|NA|TRBV3-1
CASSPETGGAFF
TGTGCCAGCAGCCCAGAAACAGGGGGAGCTTTCTTT
>17|TRBD2|TRBJ2-7|many|TRBV10-3
CAISESPLAGGPHEQYF
TGTGCCATCAGTGAGTCTCCACTAGCGGGAGGACCCCACGAGCAGTACTTC
>13|NA|TRBJ2-1|medium-sized|TRBV12-3/TRBV12-4
CASSLVERSEQFF
TGTGCCAGCAGTTTAGTGGAGCGTTCTGAGCAGTTCTTC
>14|NA|TRBJ2-1|few|TRBV12-3/TRBV12-4
CASSLPGLAREQFF
TGTGCCAGCAGTCTTCCGGGCCTAGCCCGGGAGCAGTTCTTC
>15|NA|TRBJ1-3|few|TRBV5-1
CASSLDWTPGNTIYF
TGCGCCAGCAGCTTGGATTGGACACCTGGAAACACCATATATTTT
>15|TRBD2|TRBJ2-7|few|TRBV4-2
CASSLQREQTYEQYF
TGTGCCAGCAGCCTCCAGCGGGAGCAAACCTACGAGCAGTACTTC
>14|NA|TRBJ2-7|many|TRBV4-3
CASSQGGRLYEQYF
TGCGCCAGCAGCCAAGGAGGCAGGCTCTACGAGCAGTACTTC
>13|NA|TRBJ1-5|few|TRBV7-9
CASSQGGGQPQHF
TGTGCCAGCAGCCAAGGGGGGGGTCAGCCCCAGCATTTT
>14|TRBD1|TRBJ2-1|many|TRBV7-2
CASSSDRGYNEQFF
TGTGCCAGCAGCTCGGACAGGGGGTACAATGAGCAGTTCTTC